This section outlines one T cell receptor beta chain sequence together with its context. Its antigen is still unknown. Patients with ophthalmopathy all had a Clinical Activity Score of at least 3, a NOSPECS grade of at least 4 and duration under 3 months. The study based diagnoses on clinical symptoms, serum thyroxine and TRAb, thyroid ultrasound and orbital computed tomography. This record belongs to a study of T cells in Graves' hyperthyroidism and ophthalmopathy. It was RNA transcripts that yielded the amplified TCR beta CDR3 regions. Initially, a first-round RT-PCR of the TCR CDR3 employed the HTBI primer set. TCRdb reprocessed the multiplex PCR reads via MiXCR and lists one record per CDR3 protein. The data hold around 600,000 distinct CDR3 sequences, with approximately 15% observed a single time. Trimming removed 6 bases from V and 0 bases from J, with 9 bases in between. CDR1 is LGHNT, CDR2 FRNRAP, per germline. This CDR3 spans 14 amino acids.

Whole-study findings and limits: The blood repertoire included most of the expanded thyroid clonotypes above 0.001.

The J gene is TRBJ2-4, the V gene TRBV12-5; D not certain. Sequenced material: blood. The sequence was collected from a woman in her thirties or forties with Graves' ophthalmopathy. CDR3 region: CASGEPIAKNIQYF. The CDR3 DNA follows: TGTGCTAGTGGAGAACCCATAGCCAAAAACATTCAGTACTTC. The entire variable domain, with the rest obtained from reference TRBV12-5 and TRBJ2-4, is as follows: DARVTQTPRHKVTEMGQEVTMRCQPILGHNTVFWYRQTMMQGLELLAYFRNRAPLDDSGMPKDRFSAEMPDATLATLKIQPSEPRDSAVYFCASGEPIAKNIQYFGAGTRLSVL.